These T cell receptor beta chains were read from a single sample in a study of blood T cells in healthy people across ages. One entry per CDR3 protein results from TCRdb running MiXCR on the 5' RACE reads. The table records 1.5 million to 1.8 million distinct CDR3 sequences, approximately 43% of them present only once. The sequencing sample was made of blood. Receptors were obtained from a woman between 18 and 30 years old in good health. The CDR3 runs from the conserved cysteine through the conserved F or W. The D gene is left open where the match is weak. The size of a clone is reported for some rows only, either as once, few or many, or as a class for expanded clones.

CDR3nt: TGTGCCAGCAGCGTAGCGGGGGCGTACAATGAGCAGTTCTTC
CDR3aa: CASSVAGAYNEQFF
v_gene: TRBV9
abundance: many
j_gene: TRBJ2-1
d_gene: .

CDR3nt: TGTGCCAGCAGCTCAAGGACGCTCTCTGGGGCCAACGTCCTGACTTTC
CDR3aa: CASSSRTLSGANVLTF
v_gene: TRBV11-2
abundance: .
j_gene: TRBJ2-6
d_gene: .

CDR3nt: TGTGCCAGCAGCCCCGACGGCGGAAAGAGTACGCAGTATTTT
CDR3aa: CASSPDGGKSTQYF
v_gene: TRBV7-9
abundance: .
j_gene: TRBJ2-3
d_gene: .

CDR3nt: TGCGCCAGCAGCCTCGGACTACTCCAAGAGCAGTACTTC
CDR3aa: CASSLGLLQEQYF
v_gene: TRBV5-1
abundance: .
j_gene: TRBJ2-7
d_gene: .

CDR3nt: TGTGCCAGCACGTTTAGCGGTGCTCTGAGAAATGAGCAGTACTTC
CDR3aa: CASTFSGALRNEQYF
v_gene: TRBV28
abundance: once
j_gene: TRBJ2-7
d_gene: .

CDR3nt: TGTGCCAGCGGGACACAGGGGGCAATGTACGAGCAGTACTTC
CDR3aa: CASGTQGAMYEQYF
v_gene: TRBV2
abundance: few
j_gene: TRBJ2-7
d_gene: TRBD1

CDR3nt: TGTGCCAGCAGTTTTGGACAGGGGGCGGGGGAGCAGTACTTC
CDR3aa: CASSFGQGAGEQYF
v_gene: TRBV12-3/TRBV12-4
abundance: .
j_gene: TRBJ2-7
d_gene: TRBD1

CDR3nt: TGTGCCAGCAGTGTATGGGGCAACAATGAGCAGTTCTTC
CDR3aa: CASSVWGNNEQFF
v_gene: TRBV27
abundance: .
j_gene: TRBJ2-1
d_gene: .

CDR3nt: TGTGCCAGCAGCCAAGATATCGACAGGGGGCTTGGGGGCTACACCTTC
CDR3aa: CASSQDIDRGLGGYTF
v_gene: TRBV4-2
abundance: .
j_gene: TRBJ1-2
d_gene: TRBD1

CDR3nt: TGTGCCAGCAGCTTAGTCCGCATGAACACTGAAGCTTTCTTT
CDR3aa: CASSLVRMNTEAFF
v_gene: TRBV7-9
abundance: many
j_gene: TRBJ1-1
d_gene: .

CDR3nt: TGTGCCAGCAGCAAGTGGGACGGCCAAGAGACCCAGTACTTC
CDR3aa: CASSKWDGQETQYF
v_gene: TRBV11-2
abundance: .
j_gene: TRBJ2-5
d_gene: .

CDR3nt: TGTGCCAGCTCATCATCTAGCGGGGGGGCGACAGATACGCAGTATTTT
CDR3aa: CASSSSSGGATDTQYF
v_gene: TRBV18
abundance: once
j_gene: TRBJ2-3
d_gene: TRBD2

CDR3nt: TGTGCCAGCAGCCAAGGGGGTTCCCTTGGCTACACCTTC
CDR3aa: CASSQGGSLGYTF
v_gene: TRBV3-1
abundance: .
j_gene: TRBJ1-2
d_gene: .

CDR3nt: TGTGCCAGCAGCCGGGCCGGGGGGAACCAAGAGACCCAGTACTTC
CDR3aa: CASSRAGGNQETQYF
v_gene: TRBV3-1
abundance: few
j_gene: TRBJ2-5
d_gene: TRBD2

CDR3nt: TGTGCCAGCAGTTACGGACGGTCGACCCAGTACTTC
CDR3aa: CASSYGRSTQYF
v_gene: TRBV6-2/TRBV6-3
abundance: few
j_gene: TRBJ2-5
d_gene: .

CDR3nt: TGCGCCAGCAGACAATTCTCTAGGGATACGCAGTATTTT
CDR3aa: CASRQFSRDTQYF
v_gene: TRBV5-1
abundance: few
j_gene: TRBJ2-3
d_gene: .

CDR3nt: TGCAGTGCTCCTATCCGGGACAGGGTGGATGGCTGCACCTTC
CDR3aa: CSAPIRDRVDGCTF
v_gene: TRBV20-1
abundance: .
j_gene: TRBJ1-2
d_gene: TRBD1

CDR3nt: TGTGCCGGCAGCGGACTAGATGAGCAGTTCTTC
CDR3aa: CAGSGLDEQFF
v_gene: TRBV12-3/TRBV12-4
abundance: few
j_gene: TRBJ2-1
d_gene: TRBD2

CDR3nt: TGTGCCAGCAGGACTACCCTAGCGGGGGCTAACAATGAGCAGTTCTTC
CDR3aa: CASRTTLAGANNEQFF
v_gene: TRBV6-2/TRBV6-3
abundance: few
j_gene: TRBJ2-1
d_gene: TRBD2

CDR3nt: TGTGCCAGCAGCCACCTGGCGGGAGGGCCCAATGAGCAGTTCTTC
CDR3aa: CASSHLAGGPNEQFF
v_gene: TRBV4-2
abundance: few
j_gene: TRBJ2-1
d_gene: TRBD2

CDR3nt: TGTGCCAGCAGCTTTGGGACAGGTCGCTCCTATAATTCACCCCTCCACTTT
CDR3aa: CASSFGTGRSYNSPLHF
v_gene: TRBV11-2
abundance: .
j_gene: TRBJ1-6
d_gene: TRBD1

CDR3nt: TGCAGCGTGCATTACAATGAGCAGTTCTTC
CDR3aa: CSVHYNEQFF
v_gene: TRBV29-1
abundance: many
j_gene: TRBJ2-1
d_gene: .

CDR3nt: TGTGCCAGCAGTTTTCAGACTGAAGCTTTCTTT
CDR3aa: CASSFQTEAFF
v_gene: TRBV28
abundance: .
j_gene: TRBJ1-1
d_gene: .

CDR3nt: TGCAGCGTTTTAACACAGGGGCACTATGGCTACACCTTC
CDR3aa: CSVLTQGHYGYTF
v_gene: TRBV29-1
abundance: .
j_gene: TRBJ1-2
d_gene: TRBD1

CDR3nt: TGCAGCGTTTCGGATTTCGATGAGCAGTTCTTC
CDR3aa: CSVSDFDEQFF
v_gene: TRBV29-1
abundance: .
j_gene: TRBJ2-1
d_gene: .

CDR3nt: TGTGCCAGCAGCGTAGGTCCGGTTAGACGCGAGACCCAGTTCTTC
CDR3aa: CASSVGPVRRETQFF
v_gene: TRBV9
abundance: .
j_gene: TRBJ2-1
d_gene: .

CDR3nt: TGTGCCAGCAGCGTGCGTTCCGGAGCCAATGAGCAGTTCTTC
CDR3aa: CASSVRSGANEQFF
v_gene: TRBV9
abundance: few
j_gene: TRBJ2-1
d_gene: .

CDR3nt: TGTGCCAGCAGTGAAGCAGGCGGGGGGAATTCCGGGGAGCTGTTTTTT
CDR3aa: CASSEAGGGNSGELFF
v_gene: TRBV2
abundance: .
j_gene: TRBJ2-2
d_gene: TRBD2